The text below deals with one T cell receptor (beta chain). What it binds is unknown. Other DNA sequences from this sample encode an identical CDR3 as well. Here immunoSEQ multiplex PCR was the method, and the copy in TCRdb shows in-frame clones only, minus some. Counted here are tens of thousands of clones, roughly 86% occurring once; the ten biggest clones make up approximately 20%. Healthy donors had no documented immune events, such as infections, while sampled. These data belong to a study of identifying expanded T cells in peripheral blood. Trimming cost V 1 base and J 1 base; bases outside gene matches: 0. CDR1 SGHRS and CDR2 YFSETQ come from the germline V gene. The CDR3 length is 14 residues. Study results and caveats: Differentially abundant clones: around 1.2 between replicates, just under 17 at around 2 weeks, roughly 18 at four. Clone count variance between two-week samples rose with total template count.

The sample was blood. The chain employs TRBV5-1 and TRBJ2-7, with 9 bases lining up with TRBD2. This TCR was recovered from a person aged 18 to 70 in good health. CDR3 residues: CASSLTSGSYEQYF. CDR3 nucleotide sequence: TGCGCCAGCAGCTTGACTAGCGGGTCCTACGAGCAGTACTTC.